The 26 T cell receptor beta chains listed next were all sequenced from one sample in a study of esophageal squamous cell carcinoma under preoperative chemotherapy. As for time point: before preoperative PTX-NDP chemotherapy. MiXCR, run by TCRdb on the PCR reads, gives a single entry per CDR3 protein. There are 10,000 to 15,000 distinct CDR3 sequences in the sample; 45% to 60% occur only once, and approximately 15% lies in the top ten. This material was obtained from a patient given preoperative chemotherapy. The receptors derive from a human donor with esophageal squamous cell carcinoma. The donor label of this sample is uncertain.

This clonotype has a single count. The V gene is TRBV6-1, the J gene TRBJ2-3, with TRBD1 matching 9 bases. V dropped 4 bases and J dropped 6; count of bases not matched to a gene: 8. Per germline, CDR1 MNHNS and CDR2 SASEGT. The CDR3 is 15 amino acids. CDR3 nucleotides: TGTGCCAGCAGTGGGAACAGGGGGCTTTTGGATACGCAGTATTTT. This sequence encodes CASSGNRGLLDTQYF.

By proportion, this clonotype is large. V gene TRBV6-1 combines with J gene TRBJ2-3; 7 bases align to TRBD2. Germline lookup yields CDR1 MNHNS and CDR2 SASEGT. V lost 2 bases to trimming and J lost 7 bases; unmatched junction nucleotides: 12. The CDR3 contains 16 residues. CDR3 coding DNA: TGTGCCAGCAGTGAATCATCTAGCGGTGCGGCCTATACGCAGTATTTT. Its protein is CASSESSSGAAYTQYF.

This clonotype was seen only once. The chain has TRBV25-1 and TRBJ2-1; D unclear. Trimming cost V 5 bases and J 5 bases, with 10 bases left between them. CDR1 and CDR2 from the germline V gene are MGHDK and SYGVNS. The length of the CDR3 is 13 residues. DNA of the CDR3: TGTGCCAGCAGTTTGGGGATCCACAATGAGCAGTTCTTC. This encodes CASSLGIHNEQFF.

This clonotype was detected only once. This chain joins TRBV12-3 or TRBV12-4 and TRBJ2-5, with 8 bases fitting TRBD1. Near its end, the DNA agrees better with TRBJ2-1, so the J call may be wrong. This CDR3 spans 15 amino acids. For the CDR3, the DNA is TGTGCCAGCAGTTTAGGACAGGGGATTCAAGAGACCCAGTTCTTC. Its protein product is CASSLGQGIQETQFF.

The CDR3 nucleotides are TGTGCCAGCAGGGGGGCGGGAGGCACAGACACTCAGTACTTC. It yields the protein CASRGAGGTDTQYF. This chain connects TRBV6-1 to TRBJ2-4, with 8 bases fitting TRBD2. The CDR3 covers 14 residues. Germline assignment: CDR1 MNHNS and CDR2 SASEGT. V was pared by 6 bases and J by 12 bases, with 13 bases of the junction left unmatched.

About this clonotype itself: A much larger clone differs from this one at a single base, so this may be a read error. Because it lacks the conserved phenylalanine or tryptophan at the end, this CDR3 is likely a read error. V and J are TRBV7-6 and TRBJ2-5; D gene uncertain. The CDR3 is 13 amino acids. Germline loops: CDR1 SGHVS, CDR2 FNYEAQ. Trimming removed 5 bases at V and 11 bases at J, with 18 bases between. CDR3 amino acids: CASSTSQGSEQYI. The CDR3 DNA sequence: TGTGCCAGCAGCACATCCCAAGGGTCAGAGCAGTACATC.

This clonotype was seen a few times. The J gene is TRBJ2-1, the V gene TRBV9; D is perhaps TRBD2 (5 bases). Germline lookup yields CDR1 SGDLS and CDR2 YYNGEE. This CDR3 contains 14 residues. V was shortened by 2 bases and J by 7 bases, with 13 bases between the two germline ends. CDR3 bases: TGTGCCAGCAGCGTGGCAACTAGGAGGAATGAGCAGTTCTTC. Residues: CASSVATRRNEQFF.

On this clonotype itself: A read error is possible here, since a much larger clone lies one base away. The chain couples TRBV6-1 to TRBJ2-4; D possibly corresponds to TRBD2 (6 bases). CDR3 length equals 16 residues. Germline V CDR1 and CDR2: MNHNS, SASEGT. CDR3 sequence (DNA): TGTGCCAGCGGGGGGTTTGGGGGAAGCGACCAAGATACGCAGTATTTC. Translating it yields CASGGFGGSDQDTQYF.

A single count supports this clonotype. The rearrangement uses TRBV6-1 and TRBJ2-3; D gene ambiguous. Trimming pared 2 bases from V and 5 bases from J, leaving 5 bases between. The CDR3 contains 12 residues. Germline CDR1 MNHNS, CDR2 SASEGT. The CDR3: CASSEFGDTQYF. CDR3 sequence (DNA): TGTGCCAGCAGTGAATTTGGAGATACGCAGTATTTT.

Comment on this clonotype: One end of the junction is discordant with germline, which a read error may explain. The gene calls are TRBV6-5 and TRBJ2-5; 7 nucleotides align to TRBD2. CDR3 length equals 13 residues. Germline V gives CDR1 MNHEY, CDR2 SVGAGI. The CDR3 loop is CASSSGRGNAQTF. The CDR3 DNA is TGTGCCAGCAGTTCAGGGCGGGGGAACGCCCAGACTTTC.

In its sample, this clonotype is medium-sized. This rearrangement joins TRBV7-2 to TRBJ2-2, with D tentatively TRBD2 (5 bases). The germline V gene encodes CDR1 SGHTA and CDR2 FQGNSA. Trimming took 3 bases from V and 5 from J, leaving 13 bases between them. There are 15 residues in the CDR3. This CDR3 is CASSLLNPGTGELFF. CDR3 coding DNA: TGTGCCAGCAGCTTGCTGAATCCGGGGACCGGGGAGCTGTTTTTT.

A word on this clonotype: The CDR3 end shows no conserved phenylalanine or tryptophan, and so a read error is likely. Because the CDR3's place on the DNA is in doubt, the DNA is left out and the CDR3 is given as listed by TCRdb. The V and J genes are TRBV5-4 and TRBJ2-2. The CDR3 contains 10 residues when both ends are counted. CDR1 is SGHNT and CDR2 is YYREEE in the germline V gene (reference sequence). The CDR3 sequence: CPSSLARRYR.

By its share, this clonotype is large. V is TRBV6-5 and J is TRBJ2-1, with TRBD2 matching 8 bases. This CDR3 contains 16 residues. The germline gives CDR1 MNHEY, CDR2 SVGAGI. With 2 bases clipped from V and 5 bases from J, the junction kept 8 bases outside the gene matches. CDR3 loop: CASSYLSGVRDNEQFF. CDR3 nucleotides: TGTGCCAGCAGTTACCTTAGCGGGGTTCGCGACAATGAGCAGTTCTTC.

The CDR3 nucleotides are TGCGCCAGCAGTGAGTCGGCGGAGGACCATGAGCAGTTCTTC. Translation: CASSESAEDHEQFF. The chain couples TRBV10-1 to TRBJ2-1; D perhaps matches TRBD2 (5 bases). Trimming took 0 bases from V and 8 from J, leaving 11 bases between them. Germline CDR1 is WNHNN and CDR2 is SYGVQD (reference sequence). The CDR3 spans 14 residues.

The CDR3 DNA is TGTGCCAGCACCAAGGGACAGGGCTTGCCCGGGGAGCTGTTTTTT. It codes for CASTKGQGLPGELFF. The chain uses TRBV12-3 or TRBV12-4 and TRBJ2-2, with 9 bases fitting TRBD1. The CDR3 consists of 15 residues. The ends lost 7 bases at V and 6 bases at J; junction bases unmatched: 9.

The chain joins TRBV6-5 to TRBJ2-3; TRBD2 matches at 10 bases. The CDR3 has 16 amino acids. V gave up 0 bases and J gave up 5 bases; unmatched junction bases: 5. The germline V gene encodes CDR1 MNHEY and CDR2 SVGAGI. CDR3 DNA: TGTGCCAGCAGTTACTCGACGCGACTAGCGGGAGATACGCAGTATTTT. It yields the protein CASSYSTRLAGDTQYF.

This clonotype was counted only a few times. The rearrangement links TRBV6-5 to TRBJ1-2, with D hard to call. CDR1 and CDR2 from the germline V gene are MNHEY and SVGAGI. Trimming cost V 0 bases and J 7 bases, with 15 bases left between them. CDR3 length: 15 residues. In DNA, the CDR3 is TGTGCCAGCAGTTACTCGGGATGGGCATCCTCTGGCTACACCTTC. Its protein product is CASSYSGWASSGYTF.

This clonotype is medium-sized within its sample. The rearrangement joins TRBV6-1 to TRBJ2-1; tentative D call: TRBD1 (6 bases). Germline V gene data show CDR1 as MNHNS and CDR2 as SASEGT. Deletions cut 7 bases from V and 10 bases from J, with 20 bases between. CDR3 length: 14 amino acids. The CDR3 loop reads CASTLGAGVDEQFF. In nucleotides, the CDR3 is TGTGCCAGCACCTTAGGTGCAGGGGTGGACGAGCAGTTCTTC.

This clonotype is medium-sized in the sample. The chain links TRBV12-3 or TRBV12-4 to TRBJ2-1; D tentatively reads TRBD1 or TRBD2 (5 bases each). This CDR3 region has 12 residues. Trimming shortened V by 3 bases and J by 7 bases, and 7 bases separated the two germline ends. Here the CDR3 reads CASSLGENEQFF. The DNA for the CDR3 is TGTGCCAGCAGTTTGGGGGAGAATGAGCAGTTCTTC.

This clonotype is judged medium-sized. The V and J genes are TRBV6-1 and TRBJ1-6, with D unclear. The germline V gene has CDR1 MNHNS and CDR2 SASEGT. V lost 3 bases and J 8 bases, leaving 8 bases between the germline ends. The CDR3 extends over 13 amino acids. The CDR3 sequence: CASSEVGDSPLHF. The CDR3 DNA follows: TGTGCCAGCAGTGAGGTCGGGGATTCACCCCTCCACTTT.

As concerns this clonotype: The junction does not match germline at one end; this may be a read error. J is TRBJ2-1 and V is TRBV6-1; D gene unclear. This CDR3 has 15 amino acids. Looked up from germline, CDR1 is MNHNS and CDR2 is SASEGT. For the CDR3, the DNA is TGTGCCAGCAGCTCCCGTTTTGGGTCCAACAATACGCAGTTTTTC. It encodes CASSSRFGSNNTQFF.

The table lists this clonotype with many counts. The chain carries TRBV6-1 and TRBJ2-5, with D perhaps TRBD1 (6 bases). V lost 5 bases and J lost 2, with 9 bases in between. The CDR3 consists of 13 residues. The germline V gene has CDR1 MNHNS and CDR2 SASEGT. Written as DNA, the CDR3 is TGTGCCAGCAGTCGGACAGTTCAAGAGACCCAGTACTTC. It yields the protein CASSRTVQETQYF.

The V gene is TRBV12-3 or TRBV12-4, the J gene TRBJ2-1, with D tentatively TRBD1 (5 bases). The CDR3 consists of 15 residues. Trimming stripped 2 bases from V and 8 bases from J, with 16 bases between. CDR3 DNA sequence: TGTGCCAGCAGTTTAACGGCTTTCTGGGGCGATGAGCAGTTCTTC. It translates to CASSLTAFWGDEQFF.

The chain carries TRBV4-1 and TRBJ2-1, with D perhaps matching TRBD2 (5 bases). From germline, CDR1 is MGHRA and CDR2 YSYEKL. Trimming took 0 bases from V and 5 from J, leaving 11 bases between them. The CDR3 extends over 15 amino acids. The CDR3 nucleotides are TGCGCCAGCAGCCAAGAGGAGGCGTGGGACAATGAGCAGTTCTTC. This codes for CASSQEEAWDNEQFF.

Worth noting for this clonotype: Compared with germline, one end of the junction differs, possibly owing to a read error. The V gene is TRBV6-1, the J gene TRBJ2-3, with 7 bases matching TRBD2. The CDR3 sequence is 14 residues long. CDR1 is MNHNS and CDR2 is SASEGT in the germline V gene. As DNA, the CDR3 is TGTGCGGGGAGGGGTGGCGGTGACACAGAGACGCAGTATTTT. It translates to CAGRGGGDTETQYF.

This clonotype occurred many times. The chain couples TRBV7-2 to TRBJ1-1; D is ambiguous. V dropped 2 bases and J dropped 7 bases, with 14 bases sitting between them. The germline V gene encodes CDR1 SGHTA and CDR2 FQGNSA. The CDR3 totals 14 residues. The CDR3 region is CASSLLPMNVEAFF. CDR3 DNA sequence: TGTGCCAGCAGCTTATTACCGATGAACGTTGAAGCTTTCTTT.